This entry is about one T cell receptor (beta chain). This clone showed up just a few times. The antigen it binds to is not known. No much larger clonotype is one base removed from it; base qualities were not supplied. This sample was taken from a study of cytomegalovirus exposure and HLA in healthy donors (dated by TCRdb to 2015 to 2018). Background for the entire study: An earlier analysis of approximately 640 of the donors reported about 290 Gb of sequence data and 100 million to 140 million unique TCR beta sequences from about 179 million T cells. An early release that covered several hundred HLA-typed donors contained about 300 gigabases of sequencing data and roughly 84 million unique TCR sequences. Of the approximately 400 genotyped donors, over 65% fell in the genetic ancestry cluster associated with self-reported Caucasian donors. The study aimed to test whether cataloging public T cell receptors could reveal signatures of past pathogen exposure. Using immunosequencing, the study profiled T cell repertoires from roughly 650 subjects and related those repertoires to cytomegalovirus serostatus. In addition to the first cohort of 666 subjects, a separate validation cohort of 120 different subjects was used. To predict cytomegalovirus infection status, the study combined high-throughput TCR immunosequencing, statistical association of individual TCRs with disease status, and machine learning. In a later analysis, previously published TCR beta repertoires from fewer than 750 donors were re-analyzed and high-resolution HLA genotyping was added so that TCR occurrence patterns could be studied. Rather than drawing on any new phenotypic data, the later analysis identified candidate immune exposures from TCR beta sequences and the way those sequences occurred across donors. An earlier analysis of nearly 600 of the donors applied high-throughput TCR beta sequencing to assess whether each TCR beta V gene segment acted as functional or pseudogenic. Donor age, sex, ethnicity and CMV serostatus were collected together with the repertoire data. Genome-wide SNP genotypes for about 60% of the roughly 700 donors were used in a later genetic analysis, which treated that subset as a discovery cohort. All discovery cohort repertoires had been generated using a single sequencing platform. HLA typing covered class I and class II loci at four-digit resolution. Typing coverage differed by locus: A, B, C, DRB1 and DQB1 were typed in roughly 620-630 donors, DQA1 in about 550, DPA1 in 600 to 610, and DPB1 in roughly 450. Roughly 5 DR-DQ haplotypes were treated as single units for association and clustering because of strong linkage in the cohort. On average, roughly 240,000 unique TCR beta nucleotide sequences were sequenced per donor among 398 genotyped donors of the cohort, with about 19% of those sequences being non-productive.

Looking up the germline V gene yields CDR1 SGHRS and CDR2 YFSETQ. The CDR3 goes from the cysteine to the phenylalanine over 15 residues. The CDR3 DNA has 45 bases and is translated from base 1. V and J lose 4 bases and 2 bases, and a span of 16 bases separates them. To prepare the library, the immunoSEQ multiplex PCR assay was applied. For the multiplex PCR, a mixture combining 60 forward primers for TCR Vbeta segments and 13 reverse primers for TCR Jbeta segments was used. A multiplex PCR assay on genomic DNA amplified the CDR3 region of rearranged TCR beta genes. The amplified TCR beta libraries were sequenced on the Illumina HiSeq System as 87-base-pair reads. The authors' pipeline ran thus. A later analysis counted 65 million to 90 million unique TCR beta chains across the 550 to 700 repertoires, and 9 million to 14 million of these chains were shared by at least two donors. Raw reads were error-corrected and collapsed into unique sequences with a nearest-neighbor algorithm that merged closely related sequences to remove PCR and sequencing errors. To assign V, D and J gene segments, CDR3 sequences were aligned to IMGT reference sequences. For a sequence to be retained, a match of at least six nucleotides to both a V gene segment and a J gene segment was required. Rearrangements were called productive when the CDR3 lacked stop codons and stayed in frame with V and J; all others were non-productive. Following IMGT convention, CDR3 was defined as the stretch from the second conserved V-encoded cysteine to the conserved J-encoded phenylalanine. In an earlier analysis of roughly 580 of the donors, sequences lacking an unambiguous match to a single V gene segment were excluded. In an earlier analysis of almost 600 of the donors, a V segment was called functional when productive rearrangements were above 56.7%, and segregating when the standard deviation between donors exceeded 5%. A statistical classification framework was built for diagnosing cytomegalovirus status from the catalog of TCR beta chain sequences. In a later analysis, TCR nucleotide sequences were compared against IMGT/GENE-DB human TR gene sequences so that V and J genes could be assigned. Using the TCRdist pipeline, a later analysis assigned CDR3 sequences along with most-parsimonious VDJ recombination scenarios. A later analysis defined each TCR beta chain by its CDR3 amino acid sequence plus V-gene family, and excluded reads lacking a unique V-gene family. As a way to deal with suspected cross-contamination and a sequencing artifact, a later analysis dropped under 600 nucleotide sequences that were highly shared and had low generation probability. In a later analysis, a clonal expansion index for each public chain was calculated from normalized within-repertoire ranks of inferred template counts. In a later analysis, generation probabilities were computed with a VDJ recombination model fitted to out-of-frame rearrangements, and the resulting probabilities were checked against IGoR. In a later analysis, TCR-TCR, TCR-HLA and TCR-CMV co-occurrence was scored with hypergeometric tests, and a repertoire-size bias correction was applied to TCR pairs. A later analysis estimated false discovery rates by permuting HLA or CMV assignments 20 times. In a later analysis, co-occurring TCRs were grouped with DBSCAN, and TCRdist sequence similarity was added when clustering was performed within HLA-allele-positive subsets. For co-occurrence clustering, repertoires with fewer than 30,000 or more than 120,000 public chains were excluded, along with five repertoires with anomalous nucleotide sharing. The clones in this table, taken by TCRdb from immuneACCESS, are in-frame only. Not every clone is retained; where verified, under half of the shortfall comes from an unresolved V gene, and the cause of the rest is unknown. The DNA gave D and trimming, while V, J and clone size come from that table. The sample contains some 170,000 clones, around four fifths of them found a single time. The ten largest clones take up around a tenth of the sample.

Overall study results and their limits: Sequencing depth was assumed to be roughly uniform across donors in the presence/absence analyses, though that assumption may not hold. Because HLA typing was missing for some donors at each locus, association tests included only the typed subset. A further reported finding was that TCR beta sequences accurately predicted the HLA-A and HLA-B alleles for most subjects in the first cohort. At a false discovery rate of 0.05, a later analysis linked 15,000 to 20,000 TCR beta sequences to specific HLA alleles. V-gene and J-gene trimming of TCR beta chains was associated with a missense DCLRE1C variant in a later genetic analysis, and the association was replicated in an independent cohort. A later genetic analysis reported fewer N-insertions in productive TCRs among donors in an Asian-associated ancestry cluster than the roughly 700-donor mean. According to the authors, the approach could potentially be generalized to other disease states and immunological phenotypes. The classifier was reported to diagnose cytomegalovirus status with high specificity and sensitivity in both the original cohort and the validation cohort. CMV serostatus was the only immune exposure information available for the cohort. Roughly 15 rarely observed V segments, including chromosome 9 orphons, were excluded from the earlier analysis of about 500 of the donors because counts were too low. Compared with equally common non-associated chains, HLA-associated TCR beta chains in a later analysis were more clonally expanded and had lower generation probabilities. Broadly in line with IMGT annotations, most TCR beta V segments showed up in productive rearrangements about 90% or about 30% of the time in an earlier analysis of approximately 600 of the donors. A cluster of highly shared sequence variants was judged likely to be a technical artifact of the sequencing pipeline. The 87-base-pair reads could not distinguish some IMGT-functional V segments, including TRBV6-2 and TRBV6-3, so those segments were excluded. When HLA alleles, especially DR and DQ, strongly co-occurred, attributing TCR associations to individual alleles was difficult. According to a later analysis, most CMV-associated TCR beta chains appeared to be HLA-restricted, and the HLA associations seemed to be driven largely by CMV exposure. In a later analysis, several top co-occurrence clusters were reported to appear linked to parvovirus B19, influenza, CMV and Epstein-Barr virus. Linkage disequilibrium might explain the correlated functional status among segregating V segments, but an unknown experimental factor could not be ruled out. A few of the identified cytomegalovirus-associated TCR beta chains were confirmed in vitro to be specific for cytomegalovirus antigens. The cohort was sequenced for TCR beta chains only, and without alpha or paired-chain data the features that could be detected were limited. Most TCR sequences were observed very rarely across donors, whereas some public TCRs were present in many individuals. The study listed over 150 TCR beta chains as associated with cytomegalovirus. In a later analysis, TCR association rates were found to vary across HLA loci, with the most associated TCRs seen for DRB1 alleles and the fewest for HLA-C alleles.

The cohort comprised some 700 healthy bone marrow donors. At the time of sampling, every cohort member was nominally healthy, though immune exposures that went unrecorded were likely present. The donor tested CMV seropositive and was one of the 289 seropositive cohort members. A peripheral blood sample was collected from each donor, and TCR beta sequencing was performed on peripheral blood mononuclear cells. Genomic DNA was extracted from the blood cell samples with the Qiagen DNeasy Blood Extraction Kit. The chain couples TRBV5-1 to TRBJ2-7, with TRBD1 tentatively as D gene (6 bases match). This sequence was found in a man aged 18 to 29 in good health and CMV-seropositive. Sequencing used PBMCs. CDR3 sequence: CASSPGTTSTYEQYF. The DNA sequence is as follows: TGCGCCAGCAGCCCCGGGACAACCAGTACCTACGAGCAGTACTTC.